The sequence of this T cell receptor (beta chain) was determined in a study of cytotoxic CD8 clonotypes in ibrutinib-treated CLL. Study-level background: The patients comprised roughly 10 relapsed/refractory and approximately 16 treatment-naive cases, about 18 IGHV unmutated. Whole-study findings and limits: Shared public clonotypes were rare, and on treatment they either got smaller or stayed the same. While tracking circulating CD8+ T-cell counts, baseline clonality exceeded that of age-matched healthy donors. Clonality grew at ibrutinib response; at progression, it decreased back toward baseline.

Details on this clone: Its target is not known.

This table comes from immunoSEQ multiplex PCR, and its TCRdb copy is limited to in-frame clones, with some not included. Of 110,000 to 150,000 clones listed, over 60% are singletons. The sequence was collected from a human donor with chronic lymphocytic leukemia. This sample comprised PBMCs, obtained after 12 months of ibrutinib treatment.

CDR3 loop: CASSRRDRAWDGNIQYF. DNA of the CDR3: TGTGCCAGCAGCAGACGGGACAGGGCTTGGGACGGAAACATTCAGTACTTC. V is TRBV5-6 and J is TRBJ2-4; 9 bases map to TRBD1. The CDR3 totals 17 residues. Germline assignment: CDR1 SGHDT and CDR2 YYEEEE. V lost 4 bases to trimming and J lost 6 bases; unmatched junction nucleotides: 14. The whole variable domain, filled in from reference TRBV5-6 and TRBJ2-4, reads DAGVTQSPTHLIKTRGQQVTLRCSPKSGHDTVSWYQQALGQGPQFIFQYYEEEERQRGNFPDRFSGHQFPNYSSELNVNALLLGDSALYLCASSRRDRAWDGNIQYFGAGTRLSVL.